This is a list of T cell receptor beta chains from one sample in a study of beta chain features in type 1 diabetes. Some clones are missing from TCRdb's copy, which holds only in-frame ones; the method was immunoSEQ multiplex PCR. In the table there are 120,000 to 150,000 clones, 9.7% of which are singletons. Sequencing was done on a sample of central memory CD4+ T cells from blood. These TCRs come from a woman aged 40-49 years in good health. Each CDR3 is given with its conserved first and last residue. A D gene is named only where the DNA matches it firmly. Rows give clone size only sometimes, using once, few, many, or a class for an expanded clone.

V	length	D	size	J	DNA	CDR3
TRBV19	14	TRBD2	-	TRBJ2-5	TGTGCCAGTAGTGTATCGGGACTAAGTGAGACCCAGTACTTC	CASSVSGLSETQYF
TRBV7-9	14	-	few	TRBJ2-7	TGTGCCAGCAGCTTGGGGCAGTCTGCGTACGAGCAGTACTTC	CASSLGQSAYEQYF
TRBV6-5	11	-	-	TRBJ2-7	TGTGCCAGCAGTTACAATAACGAGCAGTACTTC	CASSYNNEQYF
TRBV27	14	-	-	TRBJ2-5	TGTGCCAGCAGTTCTTACTCGGGGCAAGAGACCCAGTACTTC	CASSSYSGQETQYF
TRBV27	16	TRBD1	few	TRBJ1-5	TGTGCCAGCAGGGGGACAGGGCTTTCCCCCAATCAGCCCCAGCATTTT	CASRGTGLSPNQPQHF
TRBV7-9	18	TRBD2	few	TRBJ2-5	TGTGCCAGCAGCTTAAGTGGTTCTTGGACTAGCGATCAAGAGACCCAGTACTTC	CASSLSGSWTSDQETQYF
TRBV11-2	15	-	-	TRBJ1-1	TGTGCCAGCGCTATAGGGACCCAGGGGACCACTGAAGCTTTCTTT	CASAIGTQGTTEAFF
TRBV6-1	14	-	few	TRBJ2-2	TGTGCCAGCAGTGCAGGGGTCTGGACCGGGGAGCTGTTTTTT	CASSAGVWTGELFF
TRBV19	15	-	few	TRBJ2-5	TGTGCCAGTAGTAAGGGCTCCGGGGTCCACGGGGACCAGTACTTC	CASSKGSGVHGDQYF
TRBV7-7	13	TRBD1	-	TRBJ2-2	TGTGCCAGCAGCCTGCAGGGGGCCGGGGAGCTGTTTTTT	CASSLQGAGELFF
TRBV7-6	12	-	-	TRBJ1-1	TGTGCCAGCAGCGTTCTGAGGGCTGAAGCTTTCTTT	CASSVLRAEAFF
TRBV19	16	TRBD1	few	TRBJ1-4	TGTGCCAGTAGTACGAGCCTCGACAGGGGGCTTAGTAAACTGTTTTTT	CASSTSLDRGLSKLFF
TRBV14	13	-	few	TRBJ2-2	TGTGCCAGCAGCCAAGATCACAGCGGGGAGCTGTTTTTT	CASSQDHSGELFF
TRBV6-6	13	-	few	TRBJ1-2	TGTGCCAGCAGTTACAGCGGGCCCTATGGCTACACCTTC	CASSYSGPYGYTF
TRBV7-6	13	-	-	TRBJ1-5	TGTGCCAGCAGCTTAGGGGAGAATCAGCCCCAGCATTTT	CASSLGENQPQHF
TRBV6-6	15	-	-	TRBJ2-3	TGTGCCAGCAGCGCGGGCCTCCTTCGGATGGGTACGCAGTATTTT	CASSAGLLRMGTQYF